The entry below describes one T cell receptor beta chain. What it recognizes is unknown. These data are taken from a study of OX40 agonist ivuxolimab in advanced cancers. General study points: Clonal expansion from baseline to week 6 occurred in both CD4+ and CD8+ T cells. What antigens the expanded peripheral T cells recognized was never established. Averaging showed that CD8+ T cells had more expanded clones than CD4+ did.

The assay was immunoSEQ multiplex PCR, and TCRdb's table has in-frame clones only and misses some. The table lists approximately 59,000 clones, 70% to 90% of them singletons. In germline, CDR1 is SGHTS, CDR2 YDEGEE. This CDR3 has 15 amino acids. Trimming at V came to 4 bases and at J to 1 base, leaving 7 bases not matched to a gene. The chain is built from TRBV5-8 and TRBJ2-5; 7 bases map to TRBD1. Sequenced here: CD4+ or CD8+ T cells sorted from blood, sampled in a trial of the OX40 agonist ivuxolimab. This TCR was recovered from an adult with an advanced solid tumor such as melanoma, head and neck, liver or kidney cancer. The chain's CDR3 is CASSLHRDSQETQYF. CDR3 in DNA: TGTGCCAGCAGCCTCCACCGGGACAGCCAAGAGACCCAGTACTTC.